Below are 20 T cell receptor beta chains sequenced from a single sample in a study of T cells in localized non-small cell lung cancer. Measured with immunoSEQ multiplex PCR; TCRdb has only the in-frame clones, and not every one. The sample has 34,000 or so clones; around 93% are singletons. Sequencing was performed on peripheral blood, taken before any cancer treatment. These receptors all stem from a female donor older than 55 with stage I lung adenocarcinoma.

This rearrangement joins TRBV28 to TRBJ2-5; TRBD1 matches 12 bases. Trimming at V came to 5 bases and at J to 5 bases, leaving 9 bases not matched to a gene. CDR3 length: 16 amino acids. Per the germline V gene, CDR1 is MDHEN and CDR2 is SYDVKM. The CDR3 protein is CASSGTGTGGRETQYF. The CDR3 nucleotides are TGTGCCAGCAGTGGGACCGGGACAGGGGGCCGGGAGACCCAGTACTTC. The full variable domain, its missing parts supplied by reference TRBV28 and TRBJ2-5, is DVKVTQSSRYLVKRTGEKVFLECVQDMDHENMFWYRQDPGLGLRLIYFSYDVKMKEKGDIPEGYSVSREKKERFSLILESASTNQTSMYLCASSGTGTGGRETQYFGPGTRLLVL.

The V call is TRBV2, the J call TRBJ2-7; D perhaps matches TRBD1 (6 bases). This CDR3 contains 13 residues. The V gene lost 5 bases and the J gene lost 1 base, with 9 bases spanning the gap. Germline values: CDR1 SNHLY, CDR2 FYNNEI. The chain's CDR3 is CASSSDRSYEQYV. In nucleotides, the CDR3 is TGTGCCAGCAGTTCTGACAGGTCCTACGAGCAGTACGTC.

V gene TRBV29-1 combines with J gene TRBJ2-7; possibly TRBD1 for D (6 bases). The length of the CDR3 is 11 residues. Deletions cut 6 bases from V and 3 bases from J, with 9 bases between. CDR1 and CDR2 from the germline V gene are SQVTM and ANQGSEA. The CDR3 DNA reads as TGCAGCGTGATGGACAGCTACGAGCAGTACGTC. This gives the protein CSVMDSYEQYV.

J is TRBJ2-7 and V is TRBV2; D gene unclear. The CDR3 extends over 12 amino acids. V dropped 7 bases and J dropped 4 bases, with 11 bases sitting between them. Per the germline V gene, CDR1 is SNHLY and CDR2 is FYNNEI. As DNA, the CDR3 is TGTGCCAGCACTGTACTACTATACGAGCAGTACTTC. This translates into CASTVLLYEQYF.

The chain combines TRBV27 with TRBJ2-1; 8 bases line up with TRBD2. The trim removed 7 bases at V and 0 bases at J, leaving 20 bases unmatched. The CDR3 loop spans 20 amino acids. Per germline, CDR1 MNHEY and CDR2 SMNVEV (reference sequence). The CDR3: CASKRGKYFGGDSSYNEQFF. The CDR3 nucleotides are TGTGCCAGCAAAAGGGGAAAGTACTTCGGGGGGGATAGCTCCTACAATGAGCAGTTCTTC.

The rearrangement links TRBV27 to TRBJ2-2; D remains unclear. Per germline, CDR1 MNHEY and CDR2 SMNVEV (reference sequence). Trimming pared 5 bases from V and 4 bases from J, leaving 14 bases between. The CDR3 is made up of 15 amino acids. The DNA of the CDR3 is TGTGCCAGCAGTAGACTTTCACGCGGCACCGGGGAGCTGTTTTTT. This gives the protein CASSRLSRGTGELFF.

This chain uses TRBV27 with TRBJ1-4; D not certain. Trimming took 3 bases from V and 3 from J, leaving 11 bases between them. The CDR3 extends over 15 amino acids. The germline gives CDR1 MNHEY, CDR2 SMNVEV (reference sequence). CDR3 region: CASSLSGQANEKLFF. In DNA, the CDR3 is TGTGCCAGCAGTTTGAGTGGTCAGGCTAATGAAAAACTGTTTTTT.

This clone has just one count. This sequence joins TRBV29-1 and TRBJ1-2; D is perhaps TRBD1 (5 bases). CDR1 SQVTM and CDR2 ANQGSEA come from the germline V gene. The CDR3 extends over 12 amino acids. V gave up 5 bases and J gave up 6 bases, with 13 bases separating them. CDR3 bases: TGCAGCGTTTACAGGCTTTTGAATGGCTACACCTTC. Translated, it gives CSVYRLLNGYTF. Supplemented by reference TRBV29-1 and TRBJ1-2, the full variable domain reads SAVISQKPSRDICQRGTSLTIQCQVDSQVTMMFWYRQQPGQSLTLIATANQGSEATYESGFVIDKFPISRPNLTFSTLTVSNMSPEDSSIYLCSVYRLLNGYTFGSGTRLTVV.

The chain links TRBV11-2 to TRBJ2-5; D ambiguous. Trimming removed 5 bases at V and 2 bases at J, with 12 bases between. The CDR3 is made up of 14 amino acids. Germline V CDR1 and CDR2: SGHAT, FQNNGV. The CDR3 protein is CASSKQKIQETQYF. The DNA for the CDR3 is TGTGCCAGCAGCAAACAGAAGATTCAAGAGACCCAGTACTTC.

V and J are TRBV6-5 and TRBJ2-5; 9 nucleotides align to TRBD1. The germline CDR1 and CDR2 sequences are MNHEY and SVGAGI. The CDR3 is made up of 13 amino acids. Germline trimming cut 4 bases from V and 4 bases from J; bases unmatched to any gene: 1. The CDR3, as DNA: TGTGCCAGCAGTTGGACAGGGGCAGAGACCCAGTACTTC. Translating it yields CASSWTGAETQYF.

This clone was seen only once. This rearrangement joins TRBV28 to TRBJ1-2; 8 bases are a match to TRBD1. V lost 1 base, J lost 4 bases, and 5 bases stayed unmatched. Per germline, CDR1 MDHEN and CDR2 SYDVKM. The CDR3 runs to 15 residues. The CDR3 reads CASSLSLGQGYGYTF. CDR3 nucleotide sequence: TGTGCCAGCAGTTTATCCCTCGGACAGGGCTATGGCTACACCTTC.

The chain carries TRBV6-5 and TRBJ2-1; perhaps TRBD2 as D (5 bases). The CDR3 runs to 15 residues. From germline, CDR1 is MNHEY and CDR2 SVGAGI. The V gene lost 4 bases and the J gene lost 0 bases, with 10 bases spanning the gap. CDR3 sequence reads: CASSWTSGSYNEQFF. The CDR3 DNA sequence: TGTGCCAGCAGTTGGACTTCCGGCTCCTACAATGAGCAGTTCTTC.

The genes are TRBV4-3 and TRBJ2-3; no definite D call. Germline V gene lookup returns CDR1 LGHNA and CDR2 YSLEER. V was clipped by 1 base and J by 4 bases, with 9 bases between them. This CDR3 comprises 14 residues. The CDR3 region has the DNA TGCGCCAGCAGCCAAGGGGTGGGCTCAGATACGCAGTATTTT. This sequence encodes CASSQGVGSDTQYF.

The CDR3: CASTYFPGQGDHVTDTQYF. Here the CDR3 DNA reads TGTGCCAGCACCTATTTTCCGGGACAGGGAGACCACGTCACAGATACGCAGTATTTT. This chain uses TRBV21-1 with TRBJ2-3; the D call in the table, TRBD1, was not verified against the DNA. TRBV21-1 represents a pseudogene. CDR3 size: 19 residues.

V is TRBV7-8 and J is TRBJ2-5, with D maybe TRBD1 (6 bases). The CDR3 sequence is 15 residues long. In germline, CDR1 is SGHVS, CDR2 FQNEAQ. Trimming shortened V by 3 bases and J by 3 bases, and 14 bases separated the two germline ends. The CDR3 region is CASSFLQGWKETQYF. CDR3 nucleotide sequence: TGTGCCAGCAGCTTTTTACAGGGATGGAAAGAGACCCAGTACTTC. The full variable domain, completed using reference TRBV7-8 and TRBJ2-5, is GAGVSQSPRYKVAKRGQDVALRCDPISGHVSLFWYQQALGQGPEFLTYFQNEAQLDKSGLPSDRFFAERPEGSVSTLKIQRTQQEDSAVYLCASSFLQGWKETQYFGPGTRLLVL.

The DNA for the CDR3 is TGTGCCAGCAGCCCCAGCGCGGTTTTGAACACTGAAGCTTTCTTT. This sequence encodes CASSPSAVLNTEAFF. The V gene is TRBV7-2, the J gene TRBJ1-1; D not certain. From germline, CDR1 is SGHTA and CDR2 FQGNSA. This CDR3 comprises 15 residues. Between the trimmed V and J ends, which lost 5 bases and 0 bases, there was a span of 13 bases.

This rearrangement joins TRBV7-2 to TRBJ2-2; unclear D gene. Germline V lookup: CDR1 SGHTA, CDR2 FQGNSA. V shed 5 bases and J shed 6 bases, with 13 bases lying between them. CDR3 length equals 14 residues. The CDR3 DNA sequence: TGTGCCAGCAGCCTCCAGGACCGCCCCGGGGAGCTGTTTTTT. Translating it yields CASSLQDRPGELFF.

This chain links TRBV28 with TRBJ2-1, with 9 bases lining up with TRBD2. J was trimmed by 4 bases and V by 10 bases; bases with no gene match: 5. The CDR3 is 13 residues long. Germline V gives CDR1 MDHEN, CDR2 SYDVKM. DNA of the CDR3: TGTGCCATAGGGACTAGCAGATACAATGAGCAGTTCTTC. It is translated as CAIGTSRYNEQFF.

V usage is TRBV7-2 and J usage is TRBJ1-3, with D unclear. The CDR3 extends over 15 amino acids. Germline V gene data show CDR1 as SGHTA and CDR2 as FQGNSA. Trimming removed 0 bases from V and 0 bases from J, with 6 bases in between. The CDR3 DNA sequence: TGTGCCAGCAGCTTAGCCTCGGACTCTGGAAACACCATATATTTT. This encodes CASSLASDSGNTIYF.

The chain combines TRBV6-5 with TRBJ1-5, with D possibly being TRBD1 (5 bases). The germline CDR1 and CDR2 sequences are MNHEY and SVGAGI. V gave up 5 bases and J gave up 2 bases, with 13 bases separating them. This CDR3 has 15 residues. The CDR3: CASSMGRGGNQPQHF. The CDR3 DNA is TGTGCCAGCAGTATGGGGCGGGGTGGCAATCAGCCCCAGCATTTT.